This note documents a single T cell receptor (beta chain) sequence. Its target is unknown. There are 14 residues in the CDR3. Losses at the gene ends were 4 bases for V and 6 bases for J; bases not matched to a gene: 5. Looked up from germline, CDR1 is SGHRS and CDR2 is YFSETQ. The data were taken from a study of cytomegalovirus exposure and HLA in healthy donors. The PCR ran on 60 Vbeta and 13 Jbeta primers. In the study's own analysis: Among the unique TCR beta chains that a later analysis counted, about 85 million in all, 10 million to 14 million were shared. This table comes from immunoSEQ multiplex PCR, and its TCRdb copy is limited to in-frame clones, with some not included. That table furnishes V, J and clone size, whereas the DNA furnished D and trimming. The sample gives 120,000 or so clones, 80% of which show up once; 2.5% to 3.5% is in the top ten. Study-wide results and limits: Previous analysis showed most TCR beta V segments were productive about 87% or about 30% of the time.

This sequence originates from a male donor in good health and CMV-seronegative. Sequenced material: PBMCs. This rearrangement joins TRBV5-1 to TRBJ2-1; 9 positions agree with TRBD2. CDR3 nucleotides: TGCGCCAGCAGCGCGGGACTAGCTGGCAATGAGCAGTTCTTC. It specifies CASSAGLAGNEQFF.